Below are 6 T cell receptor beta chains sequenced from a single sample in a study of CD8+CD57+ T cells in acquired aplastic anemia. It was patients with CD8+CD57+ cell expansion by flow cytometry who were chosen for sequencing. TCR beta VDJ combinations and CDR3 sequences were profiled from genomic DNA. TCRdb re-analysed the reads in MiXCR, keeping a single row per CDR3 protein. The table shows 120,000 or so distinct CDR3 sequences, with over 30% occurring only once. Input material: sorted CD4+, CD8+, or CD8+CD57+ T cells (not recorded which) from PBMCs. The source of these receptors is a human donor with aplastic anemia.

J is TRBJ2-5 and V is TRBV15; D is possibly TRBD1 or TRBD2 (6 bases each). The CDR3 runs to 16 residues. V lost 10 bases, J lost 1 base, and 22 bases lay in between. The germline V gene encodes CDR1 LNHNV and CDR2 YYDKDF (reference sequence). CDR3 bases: TGTGCCAGCATTAAGGGGGGAACAGGTTCCCAAGAGACCCAGTACTTC. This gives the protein CASIKGGTGSQETQYF.

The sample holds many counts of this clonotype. CDR3 in DNA: TGTGCCAGCAGCAGGGGAGGCTACGAGCAGTACTTC. Translation: CASSRGGYEQYF. The chain couples TRBV12-3 or TRBV12-4 to TRBJ2-7, with D perhaps being TRBD1 or TRBD2 (6 bases each). The CDR3 covers 12 residues. Trimming shortened V by 6 bases and J by 3 bases, and 9 bases separated the two germline ends.

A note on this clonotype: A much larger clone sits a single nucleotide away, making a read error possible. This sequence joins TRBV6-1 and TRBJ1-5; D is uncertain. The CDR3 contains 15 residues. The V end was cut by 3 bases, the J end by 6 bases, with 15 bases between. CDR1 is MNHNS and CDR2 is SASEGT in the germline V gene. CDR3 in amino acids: CASSDQWANSQPQHF. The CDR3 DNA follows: TGTGCCAGCAGTGATCAGTGGGCTAACAGTCAGCCCCAGCATTTT.

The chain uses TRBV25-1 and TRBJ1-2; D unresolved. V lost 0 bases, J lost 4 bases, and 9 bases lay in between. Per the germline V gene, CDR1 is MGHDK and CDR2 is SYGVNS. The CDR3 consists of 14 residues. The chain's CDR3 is CASSEYVFGYGYTF. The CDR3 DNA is TGTGCCAGCAGTGAATACGTATTCGGCTATGGCTACACCTTC.

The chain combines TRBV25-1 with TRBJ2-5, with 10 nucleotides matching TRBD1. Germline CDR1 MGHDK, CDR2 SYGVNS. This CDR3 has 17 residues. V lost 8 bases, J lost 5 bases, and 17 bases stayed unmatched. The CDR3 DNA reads TGTGCCAGCCATGGCTCGGGACAGGGGCCTGGATGGGAGACCCAGTACTTC. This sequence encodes CASHGSGQGPGWETQYF.

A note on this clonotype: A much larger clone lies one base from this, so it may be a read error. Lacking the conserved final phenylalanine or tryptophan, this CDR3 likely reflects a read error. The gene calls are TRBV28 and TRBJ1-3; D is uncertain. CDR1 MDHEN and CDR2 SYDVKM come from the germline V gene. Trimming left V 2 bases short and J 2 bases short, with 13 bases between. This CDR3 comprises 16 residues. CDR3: CASSLTGSTPGNTIYC. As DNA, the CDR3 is TGTGCCAGCAGTTTAACTGGCAGTACCCCTGGAAACACCATATATTGT.